This T cell receptor (beta chain) was recorded in a study of blood T cell repertoires in COVID-19. Study background: There were acute and convalescent COVID-19 samples, and they came from the United States, Italy and Spain.

Within 2 weeks before study entry, exposed participants met a COVID-19 case. TCRdb's copy holds only in-frame clones and misses some; the assay was immunoSEQ multiplex PCR. The profile shows about 200,000 clones, around four fifths of them singletons. The source is a woman aged 50 to 60 who had been exposed to COVID-19. The specimen sequenced was PBMCs or T cells enriched from blood (not recorded which).

CDR3 sequence reads: CASSLVESSYNEQFF. CDR3 nucleotides: TGTGCCAGCAGCTTAGTTGAGAGCTCCTACAATGAGCAGTTCTTC. The chain has TRBV7-9 and TRBJ2-1; D ambiguous. Per germline, CDR1 SEHNR and CDR2 FQNEAQ (reference sequence). The CDR3 consists of 15 residues. The V gene lost 1 base and the J gene lost 0 bases, with 7 bases spanning the gap.